These T cell receptor beta chains were read from a single sample in a study of T cell responses to AZD1222 COVID-19 vaccine. Profiling relied on immunoSEQ multiplex PCR, and the TCRdb table lists in-frame clones only, not all of them. Here the sample spans 180,000 or so clones, approximately 92% being singletons. Specimen: peripheral blood, collected 28 days after the second dose of the MenACWY control vaccine. The receptors derive from an adult who received the MenACWY meningococcal vaccine as a control. CDR3s include the opening cysteine and the closing phenylalanine or tryptophan. Fields, in order: clone size, J gene, V gene, D gene, CDR3 DNA, CDR3 protein. The D gene is left open where the match is weak. Where a row states a size, it is once, few, many or the class of an expanded clone; other rows omit it.

>.|TRBJ1-2|TRBV15|.
TGTGCCACCAGACCCCAAGGAGCTAACTATGGCTACACCTTC
CATRPQGANYGYTF
>.|TRBJ1-1|TRBV28|.
TGTGCTGTGAGGGGCAGAAACACTGAAGCTTTCTTT
CAVRGRNTEAFF
>.|TRBJ2-3|TRBV20-1|.
TGCAGTACCCCGGCCGGTGGTACGCAGTATTTT
CSTPAGGTQYF
>once|TRBJ1-3|TRBV4-1|TRBD1
TGCGCCAGCAGCCACACTTGGACAGGGAAAAAAGCTCGCTCTGGAAACACCATATATTTT
CASSHTWTGKKARSGNTIYF
>.|TRBJ1-1|TRBV18|.
TGTGCCAGCTCACCAGGGAGGACTGAAGCTTTCTTT
CASSPGRTEAFF
>.|TRBJ2-3|TRBV6-4|.
TGTGCCAGCAGTGCCTCGGACGGTGGGGATACGCAGTATTTT
CASSASDGGDTQYF
>.|TRBJ1-5|TRBV3-1/TRBV3-2|TRBD1
TGTGCCAGCAGCCGACAGGGGGCGAGCCAGCCCCAGCATTTT
CASSRQGASQPQHF
>.|TRBJ1-2|TRBV6-5|.
TGTGCCAGCAGTTACTCGAATGCAGGGTTAGATAATGGCTACACCTTC
CASSYSNAGLDNGYTF
>.|TRBJ1-1|TRBV5-5|.
TGTGCCAGCAGCTTGGCCGGGGCCACAGGGACGGCTTTCTTT
CASSLAGATGTAFF
>.|TRBJ1-2|TRBV30|.
TGTGCCTGGAGTCAACCCGTTACAATGGGGAACTATGGCTACACCTTC
CAWSQPVTMGNYGYTF
>.|TRBJ1-2|TRBV4-1|TRBD1
TGCGCCAGCAGCCAAGATCGGGGACAGGGAAAGGCTAACTATGGCTACACCTTC
CASSQDRGQGKANYGYTF
>.|TRBJ1-3|TRBV6-1|TRBD1
TGTGCCAGCAGTGCGGACAGGGGGGCGAAGGGAAACACCATATATTTT
CASSADRGAKGNTIYF
>.|TRBJ2-3|TRBV5-6|.
TGTGCCAGCGACCTGCGGGAAATTAGGACAGATACGCAGTATTTT
CASDLREIRTDTQYF
>few|TRBJ1-6|TRBV25-1|TRBD1
TGTGCCAGCAGGGTGACAGGGGATAATTCACCCCTCCACTTT
CASRVTGDNSPLHF
>.|TRBJ1-2|TRBV12-3/TRBV12-4|TRBD1
TGTGCCAGCAGTTCTGACAGGGGCTATGGCTACACCTTC
CASSSDRGYGYTF
>once|TRBJ2-1|TRBV19|.
TGTGCCAGTAGTATCCCTCCCTACAATGAGCAGTTCTTC
CASSIPPYNEQFF
>.|TRBJ1-2|TRBV10-3|TRBD1
TGTGCCATCAGTGACAAGGGACAGGCCGAGAACTTC
CAISDKGQAENF
>.|TRBJ2-5|TRBV5-8|.
TGTGCCAGCAGCCACGGGTCATTAGAGACCCAGTACTTC
CASSHGSLETQYF
>.|TRBJ1-1|TRBV3-1/TRBV3-2|.
TGTGCCAGCAGCCAAGAGCACATGTTCAGGACTGAAGCTTTCTTT
CASSQEHMFRTEAFF
>.|TRBJ1-2|TRBV2|.
TGTGCCAGCAGCGGACAGATATATGGCTACACCTTC
CASSGQIYGYTF
>.|TRBJ2-1|TRBV5-1|.
TGCGCCAGCAGCTCTACCGTCGGGTTATCCCGGGGTGAGCAGTTCTTC
CASSSTVGLSRGEQFF
>.|TRBJ1-5|TRBV19|.
TGTGCCAGTAGTATAGCCGAAAATCAGCCCCAGCATTTT
CASSIAENQPQHF
>.|TRBJ1-2|TRBV12-5|TRBD1
TGTGCTAGTGGTTCGGGACAGGGGGCTGGCTACACCTTC
CASGSGQGAGYTF
>.|TRBJ2-1|TRBV15|.
TGTGCCACCAGCAGGGAGGGAATCGGGCAGGGAGGCATCAATGAGCAGTTCTTC
CATSREGIGQGGINEQFF